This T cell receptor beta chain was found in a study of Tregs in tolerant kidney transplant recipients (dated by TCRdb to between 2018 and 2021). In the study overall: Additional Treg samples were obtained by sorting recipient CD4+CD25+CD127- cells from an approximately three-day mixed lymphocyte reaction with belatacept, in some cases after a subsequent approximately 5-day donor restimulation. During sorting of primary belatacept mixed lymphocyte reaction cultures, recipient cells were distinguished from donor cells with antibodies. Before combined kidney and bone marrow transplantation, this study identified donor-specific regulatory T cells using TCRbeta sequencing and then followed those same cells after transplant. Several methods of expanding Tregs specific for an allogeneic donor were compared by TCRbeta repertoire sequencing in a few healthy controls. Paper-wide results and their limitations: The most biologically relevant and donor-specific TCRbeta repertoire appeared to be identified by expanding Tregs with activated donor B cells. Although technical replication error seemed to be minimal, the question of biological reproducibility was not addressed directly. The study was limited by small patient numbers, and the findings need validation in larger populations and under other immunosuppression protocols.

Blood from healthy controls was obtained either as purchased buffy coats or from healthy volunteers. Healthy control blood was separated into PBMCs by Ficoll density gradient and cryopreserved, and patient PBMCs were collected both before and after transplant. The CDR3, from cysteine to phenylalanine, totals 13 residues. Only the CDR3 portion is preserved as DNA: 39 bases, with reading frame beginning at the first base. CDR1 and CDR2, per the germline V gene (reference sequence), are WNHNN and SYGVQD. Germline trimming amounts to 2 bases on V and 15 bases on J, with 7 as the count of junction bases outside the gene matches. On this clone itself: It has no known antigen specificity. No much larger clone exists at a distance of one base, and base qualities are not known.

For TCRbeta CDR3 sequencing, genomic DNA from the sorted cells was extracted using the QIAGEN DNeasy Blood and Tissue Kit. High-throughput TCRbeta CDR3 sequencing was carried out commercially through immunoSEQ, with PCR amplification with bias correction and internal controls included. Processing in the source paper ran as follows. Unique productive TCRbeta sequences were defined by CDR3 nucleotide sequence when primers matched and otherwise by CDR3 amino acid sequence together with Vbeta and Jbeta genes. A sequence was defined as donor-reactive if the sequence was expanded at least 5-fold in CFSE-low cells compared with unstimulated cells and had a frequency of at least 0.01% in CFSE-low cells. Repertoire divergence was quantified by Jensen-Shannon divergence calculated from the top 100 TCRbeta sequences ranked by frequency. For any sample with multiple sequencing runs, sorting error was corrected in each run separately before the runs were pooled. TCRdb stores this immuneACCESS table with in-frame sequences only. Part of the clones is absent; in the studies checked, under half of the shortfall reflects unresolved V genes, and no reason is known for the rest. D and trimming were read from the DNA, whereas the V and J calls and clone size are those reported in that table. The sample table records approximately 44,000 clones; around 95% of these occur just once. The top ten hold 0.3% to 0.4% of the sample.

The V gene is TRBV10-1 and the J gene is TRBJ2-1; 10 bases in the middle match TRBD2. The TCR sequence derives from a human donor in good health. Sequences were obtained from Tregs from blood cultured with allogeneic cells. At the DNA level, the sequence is TGCGCCAGCAGTGAGGTGCTAGCGGGAGTTAGGTTCTTC. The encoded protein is CASSEVLAGVRFF.